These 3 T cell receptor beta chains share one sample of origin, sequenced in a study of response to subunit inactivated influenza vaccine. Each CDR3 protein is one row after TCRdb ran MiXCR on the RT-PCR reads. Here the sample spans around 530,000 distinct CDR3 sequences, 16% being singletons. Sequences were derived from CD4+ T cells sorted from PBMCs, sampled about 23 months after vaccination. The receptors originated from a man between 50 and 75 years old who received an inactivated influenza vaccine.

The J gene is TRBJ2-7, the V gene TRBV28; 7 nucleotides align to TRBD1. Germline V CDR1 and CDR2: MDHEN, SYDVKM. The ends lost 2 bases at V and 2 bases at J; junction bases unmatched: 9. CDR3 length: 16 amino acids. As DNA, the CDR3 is TGTGCCAGCAGTTTACCCGCAAAGACAGGGACCTACGAGCAGTACTTC. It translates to CASSLPAKTGTYEQYF.

The CDR3 spells CASSLVSAKTSGYF. The CDR3 bases are TGTGCCAGCAGCTTAGTGTCAGCTAAGACTAGCGGTTATTTT. V gene TRBV7-9 combines with J gene TRBJ2-3; 9 bases align to TRBD2. Trimming cost V 1 base and J 15 bases; bases outside gene matches: 11. The CDR3 covers 14 residues. CDR1 and CDR2 (germline): SEHNR, FQNEAQ (reference sequence).

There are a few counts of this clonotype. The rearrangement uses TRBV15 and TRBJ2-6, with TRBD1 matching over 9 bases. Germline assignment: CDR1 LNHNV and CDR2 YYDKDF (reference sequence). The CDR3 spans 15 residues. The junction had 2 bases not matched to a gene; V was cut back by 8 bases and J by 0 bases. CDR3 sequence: CATGQGFSGANVLTF. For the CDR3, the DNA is TGTGCCACCGGACAGGGGTTCTCTGGGGCCAACGTCCTGACTTTC.